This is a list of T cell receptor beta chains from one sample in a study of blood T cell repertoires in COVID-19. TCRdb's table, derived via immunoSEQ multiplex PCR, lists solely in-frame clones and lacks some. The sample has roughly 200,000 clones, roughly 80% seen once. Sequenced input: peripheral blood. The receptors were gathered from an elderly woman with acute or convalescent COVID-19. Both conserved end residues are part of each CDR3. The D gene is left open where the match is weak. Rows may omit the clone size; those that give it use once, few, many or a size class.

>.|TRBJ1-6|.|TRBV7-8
CASSLGEIVSPLHF
TGTGCCAGCAGCTTAGGAGAGATTGTGTCACCCCTCCACTTT
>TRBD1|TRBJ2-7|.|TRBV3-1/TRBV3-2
CASSLTGTGGGEQYF
TGTGCCAGCAGCCTTACCGGGACAGGGGGCGGCGAGCAGTACTTC
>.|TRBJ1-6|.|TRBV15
CATSRGRVVNSPLHF
TGTGCCACCAGCAGAGGTAGAGTGGTTAATTCACCCCTCCACTTT
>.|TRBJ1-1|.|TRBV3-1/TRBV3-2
CASSQGKRTEAFF
TGTGCCAGCAGCCAAGGGAAGAGGACTGAAGCTTTCTTT
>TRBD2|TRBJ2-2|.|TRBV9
CASNRLAGALTGELFF
TGTGCCAGCAACCGTTTAGCGGGGGCCCTCACCGGGGAGCTGTTTTTT
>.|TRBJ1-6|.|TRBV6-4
CASSLSDEASPLHF
TGTGCCAGCAGTCTTTCAGATGAGGCTTCACCCCTCCACTTT
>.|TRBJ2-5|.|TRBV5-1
CASSFRVGETQYF
TGCGCCAGCAGCTTCAGGGTAGGGGAGACCCAGTACTTC
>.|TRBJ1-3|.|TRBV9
CASSPSGGQISGNTIYF
TGTGCCAGCAGCCCCTCCGGCGGTCAAATCTCTGGAAACACCATATATTTT
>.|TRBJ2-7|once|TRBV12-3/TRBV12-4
CASNNDGKYEQYF
TGTGCCAGCAATAACGACGGGAAGTACGAGCAGTACTTC
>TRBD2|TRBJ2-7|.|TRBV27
CASRGLAGGPSYEQYF
TGTGCCAGCAGAGGACTAGCGGGAGGCCCCTCCTACGAGCAGTACTTC
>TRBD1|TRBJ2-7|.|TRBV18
CASSLIGQGHEQYF
TGTGCCAGCTCACTCATCGGACAGGGCCACGAGCAGTACTTC
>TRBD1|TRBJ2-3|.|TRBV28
CASSPYGTGVPEDTQYF
TGTGCCAGCAGCCCGTACGGGACAGGGGTTCCAGAGGATACGCAGTATTTT
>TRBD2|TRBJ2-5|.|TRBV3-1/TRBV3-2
CASSHQMGLAGVETQYF
TGTGCCAGCAGCCATCAAATGGGACTAGCGGGAGTAGAGACCCAGTACTTC
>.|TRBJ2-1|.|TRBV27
CASSFLAGASPSYNEQFF
TGTGCCAGCAGTTTTCTGGCGGGGGCCTCGCCCTCCTACAATGAGCAGTTCTTC
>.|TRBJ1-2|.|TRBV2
CASRPIRGEYGYTF
TGTGCCAGCAGACCCATCAGGGGTGAATATGGCTACACCTTC
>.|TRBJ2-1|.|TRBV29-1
CSVEGGAGPYNEQFF
TGCAGCGTTGAAGGGGGAGCGGGCCCTTACAATGAGCAGTTCTTC
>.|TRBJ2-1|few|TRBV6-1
CASSERLSSYNEQFF
TGTGCCAGCAGTGAAAGACTCAGCTCCTACAATGAGCAGTTCTTC
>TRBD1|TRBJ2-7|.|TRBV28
CASIPGTGGSYEQYF
TGTGCCAGCATTCCCGGGACAGGGGGCTCCTACGAGCAGTACTTC
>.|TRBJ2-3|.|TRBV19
CASSIQYTDTQYF
TGTGCCAGTAGTATACAGTACACAGATACGCAGTATTTT
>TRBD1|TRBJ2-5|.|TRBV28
CASSFSGTGGRETQYF
TGTGCCAGCAGTTTTTCCGGGACAGGGGGTCGAGAGACCCAGTACTTC
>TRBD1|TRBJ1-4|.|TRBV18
CASSGQGAGYEKLFF
TGTGCCAGCTCCGGACAGGGGGCGGGCTATGAAAAACTGTTTTTT
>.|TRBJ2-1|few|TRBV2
CASSRGEEQFF
TGTGCCAGCAGTAGGGGTGAGGAGCAGTTCTTC
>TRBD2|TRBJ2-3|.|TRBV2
CASSVRLAGVTDTQYF
TGTGCCAGCAGTGTTAGACTAGCGGGAGTGACAGATACGCAGTATTTT
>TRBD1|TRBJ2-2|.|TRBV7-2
CASSPLSGTANTGELFF
TGTGCCAGCAGCCCCCTATCCGGGACAGCGAACACCGGGGAGCTGTTTTTT
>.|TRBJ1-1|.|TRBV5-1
CASSLGATGLDTEAFF
TGCGCCAGCAGCTTGGGAGCAACAGGGTTGGACACTGAAGCTTTCTTT
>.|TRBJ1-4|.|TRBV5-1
CASSLEAGLGEKLFF
TGCGCCAGCAGCTTGGAGGCAGGCCTTGGTGAAAAACTGTTTTTT